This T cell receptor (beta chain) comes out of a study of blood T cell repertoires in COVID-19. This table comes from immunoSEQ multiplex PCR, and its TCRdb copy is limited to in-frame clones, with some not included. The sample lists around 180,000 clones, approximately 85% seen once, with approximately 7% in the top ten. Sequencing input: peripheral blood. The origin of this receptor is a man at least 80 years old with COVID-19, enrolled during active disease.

The CDR3, as DNA: TGCGCCAGCAGCTTGGACGTGGGAGGCAATCAGCCCCAGCATTTT. Protein sequence: CASSLDVGGNQPQHF. V usage is TRBV5-1 and J usage is TRBJ1-5; D is unresolved. V shed 0 bases and J shed 2 bases, with 9 bases lying between them. Germline lookup yields CDR1 SGHRS and CDR2 YFSETQ. This CDR3 region has 15 residues.